The clone carrying this TCR beta chain occurred once. This record comes from a study of shared T cell receptors in the human thymus. Method: immunoSEQ multiplex PCR; TCRdb's copy keeps in-frame clones and lacks some. Of 55,000 to 80,000 clones in the sample, 90% to 95% were seen once. The TCR was taken from a human donor. Sequenced sample: thymocytes.

CDR3 sequence (DNA): TGTGCCAGTCTAGGGCAGGGAAACGGGGAGCTGTTTTTT. The encoded protein is CASLGQGNGELFF. The chain employs TRBV28 and TRBJ2-2; D may be TRBD1 (5 bases). V was shortened by 9 bases and J by 7 bases, with 15 bases between the two germline ends. From germline, CDR1 is MDHEN and CDR2 SYDVKM. This CDR3 spans 13 amino acids.